The clone carrying this T cell receptor (beta chain) was counted many times. As yet, its antigen is unknown. The data stem from a study of T-cell reconstitution after alpha-beta-depleted transplantation in children. Regarding the study as a whole: Newly generated T cells supplied most T-cell counts and diversity one year post-transplant. There were some patients whose high TCRbeta diversity at day 60 came from surviving recipient T cells and thymic progenitors. By about two months after transplant, alpha-beta T cells reportedly arose from several hundred graft clones that had expanded.

Preparation of the TCRbeta library was carried out with unique molecular identifiers. Via MiXCR, TCRdb re-called the PCR reads, giving one row per CDR3 protein. The sample yields hundreds of thousands of distinct CDR3 sequences, 13% seen once. This receptor was identified in a girl aged 2 to 10 with congenital amegakaryocytic thrombocytopenia, due to receive a stem cell transplant. The starting material was PBMCs, obtained before TCRalphabeta/CD19-depleted stem cell transplant.

CDR3 sequence: CASSPDRLAGTDTQYF. The CDR3 DNA reads TGTGCCAGCAGCCCCGACCGACTAGCGGGCACAGATACGCAGTATTTT. This chain uses TRBV7-2 with TRBJ2-3; 9 bases line up with TRBD2. This CDR3 contains 16 residues. In germline, CDR1 is SGHTA, CDR2 FQGNSA. With V trimmed by 5 bases and J by 1 base, 7 bases remained unmatched.